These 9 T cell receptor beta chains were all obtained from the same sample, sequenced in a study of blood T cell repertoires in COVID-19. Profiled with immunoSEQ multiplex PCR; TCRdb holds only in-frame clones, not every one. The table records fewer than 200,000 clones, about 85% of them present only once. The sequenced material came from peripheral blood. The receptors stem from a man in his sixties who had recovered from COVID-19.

CDR3 in DNA: TGTGCCAGCAGCTTGAGACAGGGGGCAGCTGAAAAACTGTTTTTT. As protein: CASSLRQGAAEKLFF. The J gene is TRBJ1-4, the V gene TRBV7-2; 10 bases fit TRBD1. V was clipped by 3 bases and J by 7 bases; unmatched bases: 5. The germline V gene encodes CDR1 SGHTA and CDR2 FQGNSA. The CDR3 has 15 residues.

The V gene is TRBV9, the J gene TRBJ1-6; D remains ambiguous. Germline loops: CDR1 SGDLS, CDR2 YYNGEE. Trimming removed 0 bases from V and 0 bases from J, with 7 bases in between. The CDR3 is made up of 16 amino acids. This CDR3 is CASSVAESSYNSPLHF. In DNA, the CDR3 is TGTGCCAGCAGCGTAGCCGAGAGCTCCTATAATTCACCCCTCCACTTT.

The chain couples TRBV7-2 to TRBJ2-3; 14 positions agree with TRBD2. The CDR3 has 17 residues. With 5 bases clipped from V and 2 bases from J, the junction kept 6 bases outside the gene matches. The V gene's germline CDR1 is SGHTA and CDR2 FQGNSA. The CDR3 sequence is CASSPGTSGGFTDTQYF. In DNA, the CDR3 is TGTGCCAGCAGCCCTGGGACTAGCGGGGGTTTCACAGATACGCAGTATTTT.

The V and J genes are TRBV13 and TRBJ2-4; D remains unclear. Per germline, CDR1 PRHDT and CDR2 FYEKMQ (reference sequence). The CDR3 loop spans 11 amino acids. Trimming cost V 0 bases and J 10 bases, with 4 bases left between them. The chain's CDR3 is CASSLGRIQYF. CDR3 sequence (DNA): TGTGCCAGCAGCTTAGGTCGGATTCAGTACTTC.

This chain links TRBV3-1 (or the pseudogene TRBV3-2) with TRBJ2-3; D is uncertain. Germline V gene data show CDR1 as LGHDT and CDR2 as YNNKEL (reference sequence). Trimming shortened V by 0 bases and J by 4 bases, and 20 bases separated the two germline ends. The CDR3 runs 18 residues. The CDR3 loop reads CASSQDPLQRLRADTQYF. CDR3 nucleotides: TGTGCCAGCAGCCAAGACCCTCTTCAAAGGCTTCGGGCAGATACGCAGTATTTT.

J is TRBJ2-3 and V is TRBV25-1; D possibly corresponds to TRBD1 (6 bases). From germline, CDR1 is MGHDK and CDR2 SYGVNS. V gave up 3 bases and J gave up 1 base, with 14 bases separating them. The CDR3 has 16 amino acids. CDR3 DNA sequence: TGTGCCAGCAGTGAGGGTACAGGGAAGGGCACAGATACGCAGTATTTT. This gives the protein CASSEGTGKGTDTQYF. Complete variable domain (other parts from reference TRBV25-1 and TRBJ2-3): EADIYQTPRYLVIGTGKKITLECSQTMGHDKMYWYQQDPGMELHLIHYSYGVNSTEKGDLSSESTVSRIRTEHFPLTLESARPSHTSQYLCASSEGTGKGTDTQYFGPGTRLTVL.

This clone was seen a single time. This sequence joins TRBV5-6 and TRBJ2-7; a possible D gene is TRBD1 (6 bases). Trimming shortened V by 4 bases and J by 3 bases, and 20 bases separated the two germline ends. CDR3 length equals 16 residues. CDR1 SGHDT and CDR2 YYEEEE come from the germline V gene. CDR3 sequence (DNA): TGTGCCAGCAGCGGGGGAAAAACAGGGACGATCTACGAGCAGTACTTC. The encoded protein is CASSGGKTGTIYEQYF.

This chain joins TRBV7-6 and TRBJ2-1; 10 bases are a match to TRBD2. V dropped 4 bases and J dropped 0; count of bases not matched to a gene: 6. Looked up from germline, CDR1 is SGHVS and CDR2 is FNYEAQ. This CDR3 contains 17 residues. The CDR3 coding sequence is TGTGCCAGCAGCTCGTCTAGCGGGGGCGGCTCCTACAATGAGCAGTTCTTC. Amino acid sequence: CASSSSSGGGSYNEQFF.

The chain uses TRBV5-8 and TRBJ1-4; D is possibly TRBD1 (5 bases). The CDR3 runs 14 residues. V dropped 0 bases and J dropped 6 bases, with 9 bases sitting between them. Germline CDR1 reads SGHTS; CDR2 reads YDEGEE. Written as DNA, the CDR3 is TGTGCCAGCAGCTTGGATATCAGGGATGAAAAACTGTTTTTT. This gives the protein CASSLDIRDEKLFF. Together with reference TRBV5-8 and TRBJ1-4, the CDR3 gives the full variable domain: EAGVTQSPTHLIKTRGQQATLRCSPISGHTSVYWYQQALGLGLQFLLWYDEGEERNRGNFPPRFSGRQFPNYSSELNVNALELEDSALYLCASSLDIRDEKLFFGSGTQLSVL.